This T cell receptor beta chain was documented in a study of blood T cell repertoires in COVID-19. As for the study in general: The United States, Italy and Spain provided the acute and convalescent COVID-19 samples. The analysed material was cDNA or gDNA that came from T cells, B-cell-depleted T cells, or PBMCs.

Per the original data handling: By means of reference gene primer amplification, nucleated cell counts were estimated. TCRdb's copy holds only in-frame clones and misses some; the assay was immunoSEQ multiplex PCR. The DNA was the basis for D and trimming; V, J and clone size are from that table. The profile shows 60,000 to 70,000 clones, roughly 88% of them singletons. Germline V gene lookup returns CDR1 KGHDR and CDR2 SFDVKD. The CDR3 contains 13 residues. V dropped 4 bases and J dropped 5 bases, with 10 bases sitting between them. This chain uses TRBV24-1 with TRBJ1-2; D not resolved. The sample taken for sequencing was peripheral blood. The TCR sequence derives from a woman aged 80 or over with active COVID-19. The CDR3 reads CATSDEGGYGYTF. The DNA of the CDR3 is TGTGCCACCAGTGACGAGGGAGGTTATGGCTACACCTTC.